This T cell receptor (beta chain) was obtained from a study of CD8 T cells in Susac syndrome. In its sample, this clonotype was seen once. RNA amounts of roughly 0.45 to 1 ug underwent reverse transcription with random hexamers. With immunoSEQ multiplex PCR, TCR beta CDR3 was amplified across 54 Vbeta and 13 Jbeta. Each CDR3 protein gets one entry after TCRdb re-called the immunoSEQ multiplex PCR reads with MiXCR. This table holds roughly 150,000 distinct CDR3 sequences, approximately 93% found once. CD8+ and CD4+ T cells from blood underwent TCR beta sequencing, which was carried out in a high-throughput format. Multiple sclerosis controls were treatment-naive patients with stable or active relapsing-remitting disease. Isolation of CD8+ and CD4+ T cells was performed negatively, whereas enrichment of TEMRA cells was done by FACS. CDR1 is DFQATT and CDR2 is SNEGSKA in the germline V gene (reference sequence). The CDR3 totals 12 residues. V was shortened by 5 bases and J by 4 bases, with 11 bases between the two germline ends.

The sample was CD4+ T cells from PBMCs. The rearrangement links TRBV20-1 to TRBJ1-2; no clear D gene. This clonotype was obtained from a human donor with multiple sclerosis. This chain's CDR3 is CSAHSIGYGYTF. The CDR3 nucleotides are TGCAGTGCTCACAGCATTGGCTATGGCTACACCTTC.